The 32 T cell receptor beta chains below all came from one sample that was sequenced in a study of shared clonotypes between healthy human individuals. The data were produced by immunoSEQ multiplex PCR, yet TCRdb's version contains in-frame clones alone and is incomplete. The data show tens of thousands of clones, with about 64% seen just once and just over 50% held by the top ten. The sample taken for sequencing was memory CD8+ T cells sorted from blood. Noted subset: CD45RO+ cells pooled with CCR7-negative TemRA cells. Receptors were obtained from a young man in good health.

V and J are TRBV2 and TRBJ1-1; 7 bases map to TRBD1. V gave up 9 bases and J gave up 2 bases; unmatched junction bases: 6. Looked up from germline, CDR1 is SNHLY and CDR2 is FYNNEI. The CDR3 spans 13 residues. DNA for the CDR3: TGTGCCAGTTCGGGACAGTATAACACTGAAGCTTTCTTT. Protein product: CASSGQYNTEAFF.

With respect to this clone: A read error is likely here: a far larger clone is one base away. The chain joins TRBV11-3 to TRBJ1-5; a weak D match, TRBD1 (6 bases). The J call is in doubt because the DNA end fits TRBJ2-3 better. The CDR3 spans 16 residues. Germline CDR1 and CDR2: SGHNT and YENEEA. The CDR3 DNA is TGTGCCAGCAGCCCTAGGTCAAGGGGGAACAATCAGCCCCAGTATTTT. It is translated as CASSPRSRGNNQPQYF.

The chain combines TRBV7-4 with TRBJ2-7, with D perhaps matching TRBD1 (5 bases). This CDR3 contains 14 residues. Trimming took off 5 bases at V and 2 bases at J, with 13 bases between the two ends. CDR1 and CDR2 (germline): SGHVT, SQSDAQ. CDR3 loop: CASSARQLTYEQYF. The CDR3 nucleotides are TGTGCCAGCAGCGCCAGACAGCTAACCTACGAGCAGTACTTC.

This clone was counted only a few times. The chain links TRBV29-1 to TRBJ2-2; no reliable D call. In germline, CDR1 is SQVTM, CDR2 ANQGSEA. The CDR3 sequence is 14 residues long. Trimming left V 7 bases short and J 4 bases short, with 16 bases between. The chain's CDR3 is CSAGLDPFTGELFF. The CDR3 DNA reads as TGCAGCGCTGGGCTGGACCCTTTCACCGGGGAGCTGTTTTTT.

There are a few counts of this clone. This chain links TRBV28 with TRBJ2-4, with 8 bases identical to TRBD1. The V segment lost 5 bases and the J segment 3 bases; nucleotides outside the gene matches: 6. Germline CDR1 and CDR2: MDHEN and SYDVKM. The CDR3 covers 15 residues. This CDR3 is CASSDRGFGKNIQYF. The CDR3 nucleotides are TGTGCCAGCAGTGACAGGGGATTTGGCAAAAACATTCAGTACTTC.

V usage is TRBV5-1 and J usage is TRBJ2-7; D is ambiguous. CDR3 length: 13 residues. Trimming left V 3 bases short and J 4 bases short, with 11 bases between. Germline loops: CDR1 SGHRS, CDR2 YFSETQ. The CDR3 reads CASSSGLSYEQYF. The CDR3 region has the DNA TGCGCCAGCAGCTCCGGTCTCTCTTACGAGCAGTACTTC.

This clone appeared once. The J gene is TRBJ2-6, the V gene TRBV21-1; TRBD1 reflects the table's D call only, with no check against the DNA. TRBV21-1 is an annotated pseudogene. CDR3 size: 15 residues. In nucleotides, the CDR3 is TGTGCCAGCAGCAAGTGGTCAGTCGGGGCCAACGTCCTGACTTTC. This gives the protein CASSKWSVGANVLTF.

CDR3 coding DNA: TGTGCCAGCATCGACGACTGGACATACAATGAGCAGTTCTTC. As protein: CASIDDWTYNEQFF. The chain has TRBV25-1 and TRBJ2-1; D possibly corresponds to TRBD1 (5 bases). The germline gives CDR1 MGHDK, CDR2 SYGVNS. Trimming stripped 7 bases from V and 4 bases from J, with 14 bases between. The CDR3 is 14 amino acids.

This clone was seen a single time. V gene TRBV10-3 combines with J gene TRBJ2-5; 8 bases are shared with TRBD2. Germline CDR1 ENHRY, CDR2 SYGVKD. This CDR3 has 13 amino acids. V gave up 6 bases and J gave up 4 bases; unmatched junction bases: 4. The CDR3 is CAIRQTSVETQYF. As DNA, the CDR3 is TGTGCCATCAGGCAGACTAGCGTAGAGACCCAGTACTTC.

This rearrangement joins TRBV7-9 to TRBJ2-2; no definite D call. The CDR3 has 15 amino acids. Deletions cut 2 bases from V and 2 bases from J, with 9 bases between. Germline V gene sequence: CDR1 SEHNR, CDR2 FQNEAQ (reference sequence). CDR3 nucleotide sequence: TGTGCCAGCAGCTTAAGGGCCCTTAACACCGGGGAGCTGTTTTTT. Translated: CASSLRALNTGELFF.

The chain recombines TRBV6-1 with TRBJ1-3, with a tentative D call TRBD1 (6 bases). This CDR3 spans 15 amino acids. The V and J ends lost 8 bases and 0 bases respectively, with 14 bases between them. Germline assignment: CDR1 MNHNS and CDR2 SASEGT. The CDR3 DNA reads as TGTGCCAGCCGAAGACAGGCCGACTCTGGAAACACCATATATTTT. Its translation: CASRRQADSGNTIYF.

The rearrangement joins TRBV4-1 to TRBJ2-2; 9 nucleotides agree with TRBD2. The CDR3 runs 16 residues. The germline gives CDR1 MGHRA, CDR2 YSYEKL. V gave up 4 bases and J gave up 8 bases; unmatched junction bases: 11. CDR3 residues: CASSLSPGLALGELFF. The CDR3 DNA reads as TGCGCCAGCAGCCTCAGTCCGGGACTAGCTTTAGGGGAGCTGTTTTTT.

This clone was counted a single time. The J gene is TRBJ2-7, the V gene TRBV7-2, with a possible D match to TRBD1 (6 bases). With 3 bases removed from V and 5 bases from J, the gap between germline ends came to 17 bases. Germline-derived CDR1 and CDR2 are SGHTA and FQGNSA. The CDR3 runs to 15 residues. The CDR3 DNA follows: TGTGCCAGCAGCTTGGGAGCCAGGGGCTCGCACGAGCAGTACTTC. Translated, it gives CASSLGARGSHEQYF.

The chain employs TRBV6-5 and TRBJ2-3; D ambiguous. Trimming shortened V by 0 bases and J by 6 bases, and 7 bases separated the two germline ends. There are 13 residues in the CDR3. Per the germline V gene, CDR1 is MNHEY and CDR2 is SVGAGI. As DNA, the CDR3 is TGTGCCAGCAGTTACTCTGATCGGGATACGCAGTATTTT. Translating gives CASSYSDRDTQYF.

V and J are TRBV19 and TRBJ1-2, with D perhaps TRBD1 (5 bases). The germline V gene encodes CDR1 LNHDA and CDR2 SQIVND (reference sequence). The V and J ends lost 7 bases and 6 bases respectively, with 15 bases between them. This CDR3 is 13 amino acids long. The CDR3 coding sequence is TGTGCCAGTACCGCTGGAGGGGTCCATGGCTACACCTTC. Residues: CASTAGGVHGYTF.

This sequence joins TRBV5-1 and TRBJ1-2, with 9 bases lining up with TRBD1. J was trimmed by 3 bases and V by 3 bases; bases with no gene match: 3. Looked up from germline, CDR1 is SGHRS and CDR2 is YFSETQ. The CDR3 is made up of 14 amino acids. CDR3 loop: CASSSGTGHYGYTF. CDR3 nucleotide sequence: TGCGCCAGCAGCTCCGGGACAGGGCACTATGGCTACACCTTC.

The CDR3 is CASSLSGTSVRETQYF. In DNA, the CDR3 is TGTGCCAGCAGCCTTTCCGGGACTAGCGTGAGGGAGACCCAGTACTTC. This chain links TRBV7-3 with TRBJ2-5; TRBD2 matches 10 bases. Germline CDR1 and CDR2: SGHTA and FQGTGA. The CDR3 spans 16 residues. The junction had 11 bases not matched to a gene; V was cut back by 5 bases and J by 5 bases.

The chain carries TRBV19 and TRBJ1-2; D remains ambiguous. Germline V gene sequence: CDR1 LNHDA, CDR2 SQIVND (reference sequence). V was pared by 1 base and J by 11 bases, with 8 bases between. The CDR3 loop spans 11 amino acids. In DNA, the CDR3 is TGTGCCAGTAGTATAGTAGGAAGTTACACCTTC. Translated, it gives CASSIVGSYTF.

The chain links TRBV11-1 to TRBJ2-7; 11 positions match TRBD2. Germline assignment: CDR1 SGHAT and CDR2 FQDESV (reference sequence). The CDR3 totals 14 residues. Trimming took 5 bases from V and 2 from J; bases not matched to a gene: 2. CDR3 sequence reads: CASSPSGRTYEQYF. The CDR3 DNA sequence: TGTGCCAGCAGCCCTAGCGGGAGGACCTACGAGCAGTACTTC. Looking up the rest from reference TRBV11-1 and TRBJ2-7 gives the full variable domain: EAEVAQSPRYKITEKSQAVAFWCDPISGHATLYWYRQILGQGPELLVQFQDESVVDDSQLPKDRFSAERLKGVDSTLKIQPAELGDSAMYLCASSPSGRTYEQYFGPGTRLTVT.

The chain uses TRBV6-1 and TRBJ2-6; maybe TRBD1 (6 bases). Germline V lookup: CDR1 MNHNS, CDR2 SASEGT. The length of the CDR3 is 15 residues. V lost 5 bases to trimming and J lost 0 bases, with 8 bases between them. In DNA, the CDR3 is TGTGCCAGCAGTATACAGGGCTCTGGGGCCAACGTCCTGACTTTC. This sequence encodes CASSIQGSGANVLTF.

This clone has just a few counts. This chain's CDR3 is CASSPSPTGRNEQFF. Written as DNA, the CDR3 is TGTGCCAGCAGCCCCTCCCCGACAGGGAGGAATGAGCAGTTCTTC. The chain is built from TRBV6-6 and TRBJ2-1; D may be TRBD1 (7 bases). Between the trimmed V and J ends, which lost 6 bases and 7 bases, there was a span of 19 bases. Germline CDR1 is MNHNY and CDR2 is SVGAGI (reference sequence). The CDR3 is 15 amino acids.

The chain uses TRBV5-5 and TRBJ2-3, with 10 positions matching TRBD1. With 0 bases clipped from V and 10 bases from J, the junction kept 8 bases outside the gene matches. Germline loops: CDR1 SGHKS, CDR2 YYEKEE (reference sequence). The CDR3 spans 15 residues. CDR3 DNA: TGTGCCAGCAGCTTGGGAGGGACAGGGGATCATCCGCAGTATTTT. This codes for CASSLGGTGDHPQYF.

The chain employs TRBV29-1 and TRBJ2-7, with unresolved D. CDR3 size: 12 residues. Trimming removed 0 bases at V and 1 base at J, with 4 bases between. CDR1 is SQVTM and CDR2 is ANQGSEA in the germline V gene. As DNA, the CDR3 is TGCAGCGTTGAAGATATTTCCTACGAGCAGTACTTC. Translated, it gives CSVEDISYEQYF.

The J gene is TRBJ2-2, the V gene TRBV28; no definite D call. CDR3 length equals 15 residues. Germline CDR1 MDHEN, CDR2 SYDVKM. The germline V and J ends were trimmed by 1 base and 4 bases, with 10 bases remaining between them. The CDR3 loop is CASSLFHDGTGELFF. The DNA of the CDR3 is TGTGCCAGCAGTTTATTTCACGATGGCACCGGGGAGCTGTTTTTT.

J is TRBJ1-5 and V is TRBV28; the match to TRBD1 covers 10 bases. The CDR3 loop spans 15 amino acids. Losses at the gene ends were 6 bases for V and 7 bases for J; bases not matched to a gene: 9. Germline V lookup: CDR1 MDHEN, CDR2 SYDVKM. This CDR3 reads CASRDRQGARQPQHF. The DNA of the CDR3 is TGTGCCAGCAGGGATAGACAGGGGGCAAGGCAGCCCCAGCATTTT.

The chain links TRBV2 to TRBJ2-3; no firm D call. Germline assignment: CDR1 SNHLY and CDR2 FYNNEI. The CDR3 covers 17 residues. CDR3 loop: CAIPRAAPKDHSDTQYF. The CDR3 DNA is TGTGCTATACCTCGGGCAGCGCCAAAGGATCATTCAGATACGCAGTATTTT.

In its sample, this clone was seen once. The CDR3 DNA reads TGTGCCAGCAGTGAAGCGGAGGGGCAGGGTAACGAAAAACTGTTTTTT. It translates to CASSEAEGQGNEKLFF. The chain recombines TRBV6-1 with TRBJ1-4; a weak D match, TRBD1 (5 bases). The germline V gene encodes CDR1 MNHNS and CDR2 SASEGT. This CDR3 comprises 16 residues. V was clipped by 0 bases and J by 8 bases, with 16 bases between them.

The chain is built from TRBV28 and TRBJ2-5; 8 bases are a match to TRBD2. V lost 6 bases, J lost 5 bases, and 17 bases stayed unmatched. This CDR3 region has 17 residues. Germline CDR1 is MDHEN and CDR2 is SYDVKM. For the CDR3, the DNA is TGTGCCAGCAGAAACAACCCCTTGCGGGAGGACGGGGAGACCCAGTACTTC. Residues: CASRNNPLREDGETQYF. Full variable domain (missing parts from reference TRBV28 and TRBJ2-5): DVKVTQSSRYLVKRTGEKVFLECVQDMDHENMFWYRQDPGLGLRLIYFSYDVKMKEKGDIPEGYSVSREKKERFSLILESASTNQTSMYLCASRNNPLREDGETQYFGPGTRLLVL.

The rearrangement links TRBV30 to TRBJ2-7; 11 bases line up with TRBD2. Germline lookup yields CDR1 GTSNPN and CDR2 SVGIG (reference sequence). V lost 3 bases, J lost 5 bases, and 6 bases stayed unmatched. The CDR3 is 14 amino acids. This CDR3 is CAWSVLAGVNEQYF. CDR3 bases: TGTGCCTGGAGCGTACTAGCGGGAGTGAACGAGCAGTACTTC.

The V and J genes are TRBV10-3 and TRBJ2-5; 10 bases are shared with TRBD1. The germline V gene has CDR1 ENHRY and CDR2 SYGVKD. Trimming cost V 0 bases and J 5 bases; bases outside gene matches: 12. The CDR3 has 18 amino acids. The CDR3 sequence is CAISESRVADRGLETQYF. The CDR3 nucleotides are TGTGCCATCAGTGAGTCGAGAGTCGCGGACAGGGGGTTGGAGACCCAGTACTTC.

The chain recombines TRBV28 with TRBJ1-5; 7 bases map to TRBD1. With 6 bases clipped from V and 8 bases from J, the junction kept 13 bases outside the gene matches. The CDR3 extends over 15 amino acids. CDR1 and CDR2 from the germline V gene are MDHEN and SYDVKM. The CDR3 protein is CASSPQGTVFKPQHF. Here the CDR3 DNA reads TGTGCCAGCAGCCCACAGGGGACAGTCTTCAAGCCCCAGCATTTT.

V is TRBV9 and J is TRBJ1-1, with TRBD1 as a possible D gene (5 bases). Germline assignment: CDR1 SGDLS and CDR2 YYNGEE. The CDR3 covers 12 residues. V was trimmed by 10 bases and J by 1 base, leaving 11 bases between them. CDR3 coding DNA: TGTGCCGGAGGGACGGAGAACACTGAAGCTTTCTTT. Amino acid sequence: CAGGTENTEAFF.